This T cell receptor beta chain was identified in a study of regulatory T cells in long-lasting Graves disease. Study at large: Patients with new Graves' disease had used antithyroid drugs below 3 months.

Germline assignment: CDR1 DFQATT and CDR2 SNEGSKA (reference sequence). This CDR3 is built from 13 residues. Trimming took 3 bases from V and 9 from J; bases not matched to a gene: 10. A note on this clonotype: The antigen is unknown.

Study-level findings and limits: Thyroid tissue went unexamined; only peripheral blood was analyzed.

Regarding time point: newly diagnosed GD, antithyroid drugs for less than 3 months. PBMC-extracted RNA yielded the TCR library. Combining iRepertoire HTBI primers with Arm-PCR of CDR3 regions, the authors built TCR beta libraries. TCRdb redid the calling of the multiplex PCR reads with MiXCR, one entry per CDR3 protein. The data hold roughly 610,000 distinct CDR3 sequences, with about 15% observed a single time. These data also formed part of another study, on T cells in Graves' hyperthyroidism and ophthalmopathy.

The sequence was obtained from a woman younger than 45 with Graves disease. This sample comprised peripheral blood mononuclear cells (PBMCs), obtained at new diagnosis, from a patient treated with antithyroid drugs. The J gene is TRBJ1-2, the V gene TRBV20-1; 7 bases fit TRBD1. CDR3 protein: CSASVTGEPSYTF. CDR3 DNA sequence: TGCAGTGCTAGCGTTACAGGGGAACCTAGCTACACCTTC.